Below are 20 T cell receptor beta chains sequenced from a single sample in a study of cytomegalovirus exposure and HLA in healthy donors (dated by TCRdb to the late 2010s). The library was produced with the immunoSEQ multiplex PCR assay. For the multiplex PCR, a mixture combining 60 forward primers for TCR Vbeta segments and 13 reverse primers for TCR Jbeta segments was used. TCRdb obtained this table from immuneACCESS and retained in-frame rearrangements with V and J assigned. These tables miss some clones; where compared with another copy, unresolved V genes account for less than half of the shortfall, and the remainder is unexplained. Recorded for this sample are about 120,000 clones; approximately 80% of them occurred a single time. The top ten clonotypes cover about a fifth of the sample. The sequencing input was PBMCs. These receptors originate from a man under 40 in good health and CMV-seropositive.

V is TRBV2 and J is TRBJ2-5, with 9 bases aligning to TRBD1. The V gene's germline CDR1 is SNHLY and CDR2 FYNNEI. The CDR3 totals 16 residues. Germline trimming cut 5 bases from V and 3 bases from J; bases unmatched to any gene: 10. The chain's CDR3 is CASSSPRDRVEETQYF. The CDR3 DNA sequence: TGTGCCAGCAGTAGTCCCCGGGACAGGGTTGAAGAGACCCAGTACTTC.

V gene TRBV11-3 combines with J gene TRBJ2-1; TRBD1 matches at 8 bases. The CDR3 loop spans 15 amino acids. V gave up 4 bases and J gave up 5 bases; unmatched junction bases: 7. Germline V gene data show CDR1 as SGHNT and CDR2 as YENEEA. For the CDR3, the DNA is TGTGCCAGCAGCTCCGGACAGGGAGTAAACAATGAGCAGTTCTTC. This gives the protein CASSSGQGVNNEQFF.

The rearrangement uses TRBV6-6 and TRBJ2-1; tentatively, D is TRBD1 (5 bases). This CDR3 contains 15 residues. In germline, CDR1 is MNHNY, CDR2 SVGAGI (reference sequence). V was trimmed by 2 bases and J by 3 bases, leaving 11 bases between them. The CDR3 DNA reads as TGTGCCAGCAGTTACGGCCAGGGTTTCTACAATGAGCAGTTCTTC. This codes for CASSYGQGFYNEQFF.

This chain's CDR3 is CASGLATAVGEGLLQETQYF. CDR3 sequence (DNA): TGTGCTAGTGGTTTGGCCACCGCCGTGGGGGAGGGCCTGTTACAAGAGACCCAGTACTTC. The rearrangement links TRBV12-5 to TRBJ2-5; TRBD2 matches at 7 bases. Trimming took 1 base from V and 2 from J; bases not matched to a gene: 19. The CDR3 spans 20 residues. Germline loops: CDR1 LGHNT, CDR2 FRNRAP.

The chain employs TRBV25-1 and TRBJ2-1; D might be TRBD1 (6 bases). V was trimmed by 7 bases and J by 9 bases, leaving 13 bases between them. The germline gives CDR1 MGHDK, CDR2 SYGVNS. The CDR3 runs to 12 residues. CDR3: CASTSGVGEQFF. The CDR3 DNA is TGTGCCAGCACCTCAGGGGTAGGTGAGCAGTTCTTC.

The rearrangement joins TRBV7-8 to TRBJ2-3; D is unresolved. CDR3 size: 12 residues. Per the germline V gene, CDR1 is SGHVS and CDR2 is FQNEAQ. V was shortened by 5 bases and J by 4 bases, with 7 bases between the two germline ends. As DNA, the CDR3 is TGTGCCAGCAGCATTATAGCAGATACGCAGTATTTT. Protein sequence: CASSIIADTQYF.

This sequence joins TRBV7-2 and TRBJ2-1, with D possibly matching TRBD2 (5 bases). The CDR3 totals 15 residues. V was trimmed by 4 bases and J by 1 base, leaving 11 bases between them. Germline lookup yields CDR1 SGHTA and CDR2 FQGNSA. The CDR3 bases are TGTGCCAGCAGCTCAAGGCGGGTATCCTACAATGAGCAGTTCTTC. This sequence encodes CASSSRRVSYNEQFF.

The gene calls are TRBV5-5 and TRBJ2-5, with D uncertain. Germline values: CDR1 SGHKS, CDR2 YYEKEE (reference sequence). V was cut by 0 bases and J by 5 bases, with 5 bases left in between. The CDR3 is 12 amino acids. DNA for the CDR3: TGTGCCAGCAGCTTGGCCGGGGAGACCCAGTACTTC. This codes for CASSLAGETQYF.

This clone was seen just once. This chain joins TRBV6-1 and TRBJ2-7; 8 nucleotides align to TRBD2. V dropped 0 bases and J dropped 0; count of bases not matched to a gene: 7. Germline CDR1 MNHNS, CDR2 SASEGT. The CDR3 sequence is 17 residues long. DNA for the CDR3: TGTGCCAGCAGTGAAGCCCGGGGGGGCCGGAGCTCCTACGAGCAGTACGTC. Residues: CASSEARGGRSSYEQYV.

This chain connects TRBV18 to TRBJ1-1; D may be TRBD1 (6 bases). Trimming shortened V by 3 bases and J by 1 base, and 9 bases separated the two germline ends. Germline V CDR1 and CDR2: KGHSH, LQKENI. This CDR3 is built from 14 residues. The CDR3 nucleotides read TGTGCCAGCTCACCGCGGACAGCGAACACTGAAGCTTTCTTT. Translating it yields CASSPRTANTEAFF. Complete variable domain (other parts from reference TRBV18 and TRBJ1-1): NAGVMQNPRHLVRRRGQEARLRCSPMKGHSHVYWYRQLPEEGLKFMVYLQKENIIDESGMPKERFSAEFPKEGPSILRIQQVVRGDSAAYFCASSPRTANTEAFFGQGTRLTVV.

The chain joins TRBV5-1 to TRBJ2-1; TRBD2 is a possible D gene (5 bases). The CDR3 extends over 13 amino acids. Between the trimmed V and J ends, which lost 4 bases and 7 bases, there was a span of 12 bases. Germline V lookup: CDR1 SGHRS, CDR2 YFSETQ. The CDR3 nucleotides read TGCGCCAGCAGCCGCTGGACTGGGAATGAGCAGTTCTTC. It encodes CASSRWTGNEQFF.

This chain connects TRBV7-8 to TRBJ2-5; TRBD2 is a possible D gene (5 bases). This CDR3 region has 13 residues. Trimming cost V 6 bases and J 5 bases, with 13 bases left between them. Germline V gene lookup returns CDR1 SGHVS and CDR2 FQNEAQ. The CDR3 nucleotides read TGTGCCAGCAGTTCTAGAAGGGAGGAGACCCAGTACTTC. It encodes CASSSRREETQYF.

The table lists this clone with a count of one. V usage is TRBV11-3 and J usage is TRBJ2-5; D is undetermined. The germline CDR1 and CDR2 sequences are SGHNT and YENEEA. V was trimmed by 3 bases and J by 4 bases, leaving 3 bases between them. The CDR3 runs to 11 residues. The CDR3 reads CASSFGETQYF. As DNA, the CDR3 is TGTGCCAGCAGCTTCGGAGAGACCCAGTACTTC.

The gene calls are TRBV25-1 and TRBJ1-1; the D is unclear. The CDR3 totals 14 residues. Germline V gene data show CDR1 as MGHDK and CDR2 as SYGVNS. V was trimmed by 3 bases and J by 3 bases, leaving 11 bases between them. The CDR3 DNA follows: TGTGCCAGCAGTGACGAGCGGGAGTACACTGAAGCTTTCTTT. Translated: CASSDEREYTEAFF.

The V and J genes are TRBV5-5 and TRBJ2-5; 8 bases are a match to TRBD2. Looked up from germline, CDR1 is SGHKS and CDR2 is YYEKEE (reference sequence). The length of the CDR3 is 14 residues. The J segment lost 2 bases and the V segment lost 3 bases, leaving 3 bases of the junction unmatched. CDR3 loop: CASSSLAGQETQYF. The CDR3 DNA follows: TGTGCCAGCAGCTCCTTAGCGGGACAAGAGACCCAGTACTTC.

This clone was detected only once. The rearrangement uses TRBV5-1 and TRBJ1-1; D is ambiguous. Trimming shortened V by 1 base and J by 0 bases, and 13 bases separated the two germline ends. Per germline, CDR1 SGHRS and CDR2 YFSETQ. CDR3 size: 16 residues. CDR3 bases: TGCGCCAGCAGCTTGAGTAGTGGGAGACTGAACACTGAAGCTTTCTTT. Translated, it gives CASSLSSGRLNTEAFF.

V usage is TRBV5-1 and J usage is TRBJ2-5; possible D gene TRBD1, 6 bases. The DNA end is more similar to TRBJ2-7, so the J call may be wrong. Germline loops: CDR1 SGHRS, CDR2 YFSETQ. The CDR3 totals 17 residues. The CDR3 DNA sequence: TGCGCCAGCAGCTTGATTCCGTCGCCGGGGCAGGGGTACGAGCAGTACTTC. Encoded protein: CASSLIPSPGQGYEQYF.

V usage is TRBV2 and J usage is TRBJ1-1; D is undetermined. In germline, CDR1 is SNHLY, CDR2 FYNNEI. Trimming took 4 bases from V and 8 from J, leaving 8 bases between them. The CDR3 spans 11 residues. The DNA for the CDR3 is TGTGCCAGCAGTGCCCGGTCCGAAGCTTTCTTT. Protein sequence: CASSARSEAFF.

The rearrangement uses TRBV11-3 and TRBJ2-2; 7 bases fit TRBD1. The trim removed 5 bases at V and 4 bases at J, leaving 13 bases unmatched. This CDR3 contains 17 residues. From germline, CDR1 is SGHNT and CDR2 YENEEA. CDR3 residues: CASSLRWDSWGTGELFF. CDR3 nucleotides: TGTGCCAGCAGCCTAAGGTGGGACAGTTGGGGCACCGGGGAGCTGTTTTTT.

V is TRBV5-4 and J is TRBJ2-7; 8 bases are a match to TRBD1. J gave up 7 bases and V 5 bases, and 8 bases lay outside the gene matches. The CDR3 length is 13 residues. Germline CDR1 is SGHNT and CDR2 is YYREEE (reference sequence). CDR3: CASRKDREGEQYV. The CDR3 region has the DNA TGTGCCAGCAGAAAGGACAGGGAAGGGGAGCAGTACGTC.